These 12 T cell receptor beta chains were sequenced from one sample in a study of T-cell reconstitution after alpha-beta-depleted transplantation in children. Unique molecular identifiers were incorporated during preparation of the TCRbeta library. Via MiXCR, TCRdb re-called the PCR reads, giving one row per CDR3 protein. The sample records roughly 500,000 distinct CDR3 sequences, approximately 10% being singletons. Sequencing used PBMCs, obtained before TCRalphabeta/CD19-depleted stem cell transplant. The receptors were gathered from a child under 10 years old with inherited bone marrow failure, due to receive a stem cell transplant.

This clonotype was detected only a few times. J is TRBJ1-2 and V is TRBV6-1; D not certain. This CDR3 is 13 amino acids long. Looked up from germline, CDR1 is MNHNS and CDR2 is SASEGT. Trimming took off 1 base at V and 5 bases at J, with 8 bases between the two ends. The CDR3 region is CASSEVTLYGYTF. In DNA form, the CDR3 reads TGTGCCAGCAGTGAAGTTACTCTTTATGGCTACACCTTC.

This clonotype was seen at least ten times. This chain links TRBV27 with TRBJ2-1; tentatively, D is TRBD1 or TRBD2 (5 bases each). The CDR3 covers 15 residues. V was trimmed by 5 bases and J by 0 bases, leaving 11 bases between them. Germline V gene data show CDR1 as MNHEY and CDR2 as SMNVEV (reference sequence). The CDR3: CASSPWDRSYNEQFF. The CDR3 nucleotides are TGTGCCAGCAGTCCGTGGGACCGCTCCTACAATGAGCAGTTCTTC.

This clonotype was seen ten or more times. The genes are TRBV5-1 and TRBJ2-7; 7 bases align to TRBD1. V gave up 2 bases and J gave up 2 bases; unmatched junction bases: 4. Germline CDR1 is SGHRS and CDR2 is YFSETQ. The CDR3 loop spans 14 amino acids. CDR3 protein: CASSLGQDPYEQYF. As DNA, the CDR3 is TGCGCCAGCAGCTTAGGACAGGATCCCTACGAGCAGTACTTC.

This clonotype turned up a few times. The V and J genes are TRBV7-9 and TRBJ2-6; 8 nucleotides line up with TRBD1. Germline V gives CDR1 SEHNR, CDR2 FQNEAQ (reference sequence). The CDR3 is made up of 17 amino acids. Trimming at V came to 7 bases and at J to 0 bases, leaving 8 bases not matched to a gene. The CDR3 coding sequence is TGTGCCAGCACCCCAGGACAGGGCATCTCTGGGGCCAACGTCCTGACTTTC. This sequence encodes CASTPGQGISGANVLTF.

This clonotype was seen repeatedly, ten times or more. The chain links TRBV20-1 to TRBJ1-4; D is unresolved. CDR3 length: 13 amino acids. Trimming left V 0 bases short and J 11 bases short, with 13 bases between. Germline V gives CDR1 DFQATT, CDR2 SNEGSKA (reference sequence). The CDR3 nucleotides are TGCAGTGCTAGAGATTTGCGGGCTAGCAAACTGTTTTTT. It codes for CSARDLRASKLFF.

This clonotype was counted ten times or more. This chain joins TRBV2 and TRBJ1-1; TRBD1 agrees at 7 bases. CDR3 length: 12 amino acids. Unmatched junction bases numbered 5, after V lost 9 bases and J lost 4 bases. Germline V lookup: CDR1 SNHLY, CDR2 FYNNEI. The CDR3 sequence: CASRQGRTEAFF. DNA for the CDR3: TGTGCCAGTCGACAGGGTCGCACTGAAGCTTTCTTT.

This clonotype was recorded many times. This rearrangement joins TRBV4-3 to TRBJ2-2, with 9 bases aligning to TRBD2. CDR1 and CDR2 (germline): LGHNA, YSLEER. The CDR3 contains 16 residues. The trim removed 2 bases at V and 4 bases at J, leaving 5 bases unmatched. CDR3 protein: CASSQTLAGVTGELFF. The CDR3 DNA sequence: TGCGCCAGCAGCCAAACATTAGCGGGGGTCACCGGGGAGCTGTTTTTT.

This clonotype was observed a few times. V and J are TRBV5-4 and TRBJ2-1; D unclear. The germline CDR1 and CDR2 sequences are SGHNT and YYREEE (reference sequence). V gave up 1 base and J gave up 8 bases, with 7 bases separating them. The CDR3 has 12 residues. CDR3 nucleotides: TGTGCCAGCAGCTTGACCCCCCATGAGCAGTTCTTC. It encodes CASSLTPHEQFF. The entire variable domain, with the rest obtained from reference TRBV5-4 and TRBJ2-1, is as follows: ETGVTQSPTHLIKTRGQQVTLRCSSQSGHNTVSWYQQALGQGPQFIFQYYREEENGRGNFPPRFSGLQFPNYSSELNVNALELDDSALYLCASSLTPHEQFFGPGTRLTVL.

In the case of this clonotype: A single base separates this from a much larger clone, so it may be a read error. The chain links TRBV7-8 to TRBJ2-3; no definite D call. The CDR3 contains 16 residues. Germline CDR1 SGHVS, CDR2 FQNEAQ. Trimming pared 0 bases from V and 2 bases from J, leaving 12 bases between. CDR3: CASSLALVPITDTQYF. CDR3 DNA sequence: TGTGCCAGCAGCTTAGCGCTCGTCCCTATCACAGATACGCAGTATTTT.

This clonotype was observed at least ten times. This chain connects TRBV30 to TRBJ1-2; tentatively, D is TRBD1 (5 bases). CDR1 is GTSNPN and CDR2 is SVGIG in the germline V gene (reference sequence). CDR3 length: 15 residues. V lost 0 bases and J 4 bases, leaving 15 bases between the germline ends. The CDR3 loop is CAWSVGDLLSYGYTF. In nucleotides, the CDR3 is TGTGCCTGGAGTGTAGGGGACCTGTTGTCCTATGGCTACACCTTC.

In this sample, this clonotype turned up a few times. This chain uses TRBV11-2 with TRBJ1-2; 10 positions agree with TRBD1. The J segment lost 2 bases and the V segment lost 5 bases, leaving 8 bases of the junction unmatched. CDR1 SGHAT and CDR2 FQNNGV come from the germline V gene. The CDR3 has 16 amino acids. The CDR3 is CASSLLRTGGNYGYTF. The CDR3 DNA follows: TGTGCCAGCAGCCTGCTAAGGACAGGGGGGAACTATGGCTACACCTTC.

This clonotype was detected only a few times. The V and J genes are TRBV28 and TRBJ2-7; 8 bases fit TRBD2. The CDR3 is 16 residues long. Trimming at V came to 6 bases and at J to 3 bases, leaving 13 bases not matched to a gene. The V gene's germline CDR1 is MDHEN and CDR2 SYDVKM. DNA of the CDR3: TGTGCCAGCAGCGAGGGTAGCGGGAACCGATACTACGAGCAGTACTTC. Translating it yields CASSEGSGNRYYEQYF.